These 5 T cell receptor beta chains were all obtained from the same sample, sequenced in a study of blood T cell repertoires in COVID-19 (dated by TCRdb to 2020 to 2022). The library came from the immunoSEQ multiplex PCR assay. In TCRdb, the immuneACCESS table is reduced to in-frame sequences with V and J assigned. These tables do not hold every clone; where another copy was compared, an unresolved V gene accounts for under half, and the others remain unexplained. The sample table records under 300,000 clones; about 86% of these occur just once. Jointly, the top ten make up 3% to 4% of the sample. The sample comprised PBMCs or T cells enriched from blood (not recorded which). The receptors originated from a woman between 35 and 50 years old with acute COVID-19.

V is TRBV7-3 and J is TRBJ2-3; 14 bases fit TRBD2. In germline, CDR1 is SGHTA, CDR2 FQGTGA. The V and J ends lost 5 bases and 5 bases, in that order; junction bases with no gene match: 9. The CDR3 is 17 residues long. The CDR3 coding sequence is TGTGCCAGCAGCCCTTTGACTAGCGGGAGGGCGAGAGATACGCAGTATTTT. It yields the protein CASSPLTSGRARDTQYF.

The J gene is TRBJ2-7, the V gene TRBV5-6; TRBD2 matches at 7 bases. Trimming took 4 bases from V and 7 from J; bases not matched to a gene: 11. Germline lookup yields CDR1 SGHDT and CDR2 YYEEEE. This CDR3 is 14 amino acids long. The CDR3 DNA sequence: TGTGCCAGCAGCCCGGTCGGGGGGATGGGGGAGCAGTACTTC. This sequence encodes CASSPVGGMGEQYF. The entire variable domain, with the rest obtained from reference TRBV5-6 and TRBJ2-7, is as follows: DAGVTQSPTHLIKTRGQQVTLRCSPKSGHDTVSWYQQALGQGPQFIFQYYEEEERQRGNFPDRFSGHQFPNYSSELNVNALLLGDSALYLCASSPVGGMGEQYFGPGTRLTVT.

This clone was seen only a few times. Other nucleotide sequences from this sample produce the same CDR3. The V call is TRBV5-1, the J call TRBJ2-2; 8 bases fit TRBD1. J was trimmed by 6 bases and V by 4 bases; bases with no gene match: 5. The CDR3 contains 14 residues. CDR1 and CDR2 (germline): SGHRS, YFSETQ. The CDR3 DNA is TGCGCCAGCAGCCTTGGACAGGGCGCCGGGGAGCTGTTTTTT. Translating it yields CASSLGQGAGELFF.

CDR3 DNA: TGTGCCAGCTCACTCCGGGACAGTAGGTTGGAGACCCAGTACTTC. Amino acid sequence: CASSLRDSRLETQYF. The rearrangement uses TRBV18 and TRBJ2-5; 7 positions match TRBD1. The J segment lost 5 bases and the V segment lost 4 bases, leaving 10 bases of the junction unmatched. The length of the CDR3 is 15 residues. From germline, CDR1 is KGHSH and CDR2 LQKENI.

V is TRBV5-1 and J is TRBJ2-2, with TRBD1 matching over 8 bases. The V gene's germline CDR1 is SGHRS and CDR2 YFSETQ. CDR3 length: 16 amino acids. The ends lost 6 bases at V and 4 bases at J; junction bases unmatched: 11. CDR3 DNA sequence: TGCGCCAGCACACCAGGGGGCCTGGGTATCACCGGGGAGCTGTTTTTT. Its translation is CASTPGGLGITGELFF.